The clone carrying this T cell receptor (beta chain) is termed medium-sized. On each TCR cDNA molecule, a unique molecular identifier was present. TCRdb itself ran the 5' RACE reads through MiXCR, one entry per CDR3 protein. This table has 3,000 to 4,000 distinct CDR3 sequences, about 7.7% appearing once. There are 14 residues in the CDR3. The germline V and J ends were trimmed by 5 bases and 4 bases, with 9 bases remaining between them. Germline V lookup: CDR1 SEHNR, CDR2 FQNEAQ (reference sequence). The time point is: sample taken at primary tumor resection. No cells were sorted before sequencing. The whole RNA sequenced was extracted from tumor, nontumor lung or frozen PBMC. The cohort: 70 to 75 early-stage, untreated non-small cell lung cancer patients. This specimen comes from a study of spatial heterogeneity in lung cancer. About the study: Beta-chain sequences consistently outnumbered alpha-chain sequences in detection. On average, each unique TCR and UMI combination appeared more than ten times in raw reads.

The chain couples TRBV7-9 to TRBJ2-6, with unresolved D. This clonotype was sampled from a male donor with early-stage non-small cell lung cancer. The specimen was normal lung tissue next to the tumor, collected at surgery. The CDR3 nucleotides are TGTGCCAGCAGCCCGCCCGCGGGGGCCAACGTCCTGACTTTC. Protein product: CASSPPAGANVLTF.